The 24 T cell receptor beta chains below were found in one sample sequenced in a study of T cell changes during pregnancy in multiple sclerosis. Clones were sequenced by immunoSEQ multiplex PCR, and TCRdb holds only the in-frame ones, with some missing. The sample has 50,000 to 60,000 clones; about nine tenths are singletons. This specimen consisted of CD4+ T cells from peripheral blood mononuclear cells, obtained in the second trimester of pregnancy. The receptors were gathered from a female donor with multiple sclerosis, enrolled in a pregnancy study.

The chain uses TRBV9 and TRBJ2-2; 7 nucleotides agree with TRBD1. CDR1 is SGDLS and CDR2 is YYNGEE in the germline V gene. This CDR3 region has 16 residues. J lost 0 bases, V lost 4 bases, and 6 bases had no gene match. CDR3 sequence reads: CASSPRQGTNTGELFF. DNA of the CDR3: TGTGCCAGCAGCCCAAGACAGGGTACGAACACCGGGGAGCTGTTTTTT.

This chain uses TRBV30 with TRBJ2-7; TRBD1 agrees at 7 bases. From germline, CDR1 is GTSNPN and CDR2 SVGIG (reference sequence). CDR3 size: 12 residues. V lost 2 bases to trimming and J lost 9 bases; unmatched junction nucleotides: 7. The chain's CDR3 is CAWSSQGPGQYF. CDR3 in DNA: TGTGCCTGGAGTTCACAGGGGCCTGGGCAGTACTTC.

For this clone: Compared with germline, one end of the junction differs, possibly owing to a read error. V is TRBV7-2 and J is TRBJ2-2, with a tentative D call TRBD1 (5 bases). Per the germline V gene, CDR1 is SGHTA and CDR2 is FQGNSA. The CDR3 is 15 amino acids. This CDR3 reads CASNLRGRVTGELFF. CDR3 nucleotides: TGTGCCAGCAACTTAAGGGGCAGGGTCACCGGGGAGCTGTTTTTT.

This clone occurred once. V and J are TRBV19 and TRBJ2-3, with TRBD1 identical over 7 bases. The CDR3 is 14 amino acids. CDR1 and CDR2 from the germline V gene are LNHDA and SQIVND (reference sequence). With 7 bases clipped from V and 5 bases from J, the junction kept 9 bases outside the gene matches. The CDR3 sequence is CASTDRVVGDTQYF. In DNA form, the CDR3 reads TGTGCCAGTACTGACAGGGTAGTAGGAGATACGCAGTATTTT.

The rearrangement links TRBV9 to TRBJ1-2, with D uncertain. This CDR3 comprises 14 residues. V was trimmed by 5 bases and J by 5 bases, leaving 16 bases between them. CDR1 is SGDLS and CDR2 is YYNGEE in the germline V gene. CDR3 amino acids: CASRASGHLYGYTF. CDR3 DNA sequence: TGTGCCAGCAGGGCCAGCGGGCATTTATATGGCTACACCTTC.

V usage is TRBV5-1 and J usage is TRBJ2-7; TRBD1 matches at 10 bases. The CDR3 extends over 14 amino acids. The V gene's germline CDR1 is SGHRS and CDR2 YFSETQ. With 2 bases clipped from V and 4 bases from J, the junction kept 3 bases outside the gene matches. CDR3 DNA: TGCGCCAGCAGCTTAGGACAGGGGGGGTACGAGCAGTACTTC. Translation: CASSLGQGGYEQYF. Using reference TRBV5-1 and TRBJ2-7 for the parts outside the CDR3, the full variable domain is KAGVTQTPRYLIKTRGQQVTLSCSPISGHRSVSWYQQTPGQGLQFLFEYFSETQRNKGNFPGRFSGRQFSNSRSEMNVSTLELGDSALYLCASSLGQGGYEQYFGPGTRLTVT.

The V call is TRBV9, the J call TRBJ2-1, with D perhaps TRBD1 (5 bases). Germline assignment: CDR1 SGDLS and CDR2 YYNGEE. The CDR3 loop spans 14 amino acids. Trimming stripped 0 bases from V and 6 bases from J, with 10 bases between. The CDR3 loop reads CASSVDWGVNEQFF. CDR3 sequence (DNA): TGTGCCAGCAGCGTAGATTGGGGCGTCAATGAGCAGTTCTTC. The whole variable domain, remainder taken from reference TRBV9 and TRBJ2-1, is DSGVTQTPKHLITATGQRVTLRCSPRSGDLSVYWYQQSLDQGLQFLIQYYNGEERAKGNILERFSAQQFPDLHSELNLSSLELGDSALYFCASSVDWGVNEQFFGPGTRLTVL.

This chain uses TRBV19 with TRBJ2-1; weak D call: TRBD2 (6 bases). The CDR3 consists of 14 residues. Germline V gene data show CDR1 as LNHDA and CDR2 as SQIVND (reference sequence). V was pared by 4 bases and J by 6 bases, with 13 bases between. CDR3 DNA: TGTGCCAGTAGTAAGTGGAGGGTTATCAATGAGCAGTTCTTC. This encodes CASSKWRVINEQFF. Full variable domain (outside the CDR3, taken from reference TRBV19 and TRBJ2-1): DGGITQSPKYLFRKEGQNVTLSCEQNLNHDAMYWYRQDPGQGLRLIYYSQIVNDFQKGDIAEGYSVSREKKESFPLTVTSAQKNPTAFYLCASSKWRVINEQFFGPGTRLTVL.

The chain combines TRBV4-1 with TRBJ2-7; 14 nucleotides match TRBD2. This CDR3 has 15 residues. V gave up 3 bases and J gave up 6 bases; unmatched junction bases: 4. The V gene's germline CDR1 is MGHRA and CDR2 YSYEKL. CDR3 region: CASSQGLAGVREQYF. CDR3 DNA: TGCGCCAGCAGCCAGGGACTAGCGGGAGTTCGCGAGCAGTACTTC.

V gene TRBV6-5 combines with J gene TRBJ1-5; D remains unclear. CDR1 is MNHEY and CDR2 is SVGAGI in the germline V gene. V lost 6 bases to trimming and J lost 1 base, with 10 bases between them. CDR3 size: 14 residues. CDR3 coding DNA: TGTGCCAGCAGACGATCCGGGAGCAATCAGCCCCAGCATTTT. Residues: CASRRSGSNQPQHF.

The chain employs TRBV7-9 and TRBJ1-3; no clear D gene. Trimming stripped 2 bases from V and 3 bases from J, with 8 bases between. The CDR3 is made up of 14 amino acids. CDR1 SEHNR and CDR2 FQNEAQ come from the germline V gene (reference sequence). The CDR3 region has the DNA TGTGCCAGCAGCTTACGGGGAGGTGGAAACACCATATATTTT. The encoded protein is CASSLRGGGNTIYF.

V and J are TRBV30 and TRBJ2-1; 12 bases match TRBD2. With 5 bases clipped from V and 4 bases from J, the junction kept 9 bases outside the gene matches. This CDR3 spans 16 amino acids. Per the germline V gene, CDR1 is GTSNPN and CDR2 is SVGIG (reference sequence). CDR3 loop: CAWLLAGGPKYNEQFF. The CDR3 nucleotides read TGTGCCTGGTTACTAGCGGGGGGCCCTAAATACAATGAGCAGTTCTTC.

The sample holds one count of this clone. The gene calls are TRBV7-8 and TRBJ1-4; 8 bases map to TRBD1. With V trimmed by 8 bases and J by 7 bases, 6 bases remained unmatched. The CDR3 is made up of 13 amino acids. Germline CDR1 SGHVS, CDR2 FQNEAQ. CDR3 bases: TGTGCCAGCGGACAGGGATGGATTGAAAAACTGTTTTTT. It specifies CASGQGWIEKLFF. Full variable domain (outside the CDR3, taken from reference TRBV7-8 and TRBJ1-4): GAGVSQSPRYKVAKRGQDVALRCDPISGHVSLFWYQQALGQGPEFLTYFQNEAQLDKSGLPSDRFFAERPEGSVSTLKIQRTQQEDSAVYLCASGQGWIEKLFFGSGTQLSVL.

In nucleotides, the CDR3 is TGTGCCTGGACGGACGGGGAATTGCCCCAGCATTTT. Translating gives CAWTDGELPQHF. This sequence joins TRBV30 and TRBJ1-5; D is uncertain. The CDR3 sequence is 12 residues long. Germline assignment: CDR1 GTSNPN and CDR2 SVGIG (reference sequence). V lost 4 bases, J lost 9 bases, and 13 bases lay in between.

This chain links TRBV4-2 with TRBJ2-2, with 7 bases aligning to TRBD2. After removal of 6 bases from V and 4 bases from J, the junction contained 11 bases not matched to a gene. CDR1 and CDR2 from the germline V gene are LGHNA and YNFKEQ. This CDR3 region has 16 residues. This CDR3 reads CASRAAGEVGTGELFF. The CDR3 bases are TGTGCCAGCAGGGCCGCGGGGGAGGTGGGCACCGGGGAGCTGTTTTTT.

The rearrangement uses TRBV7-9 and TRBJ2-7; 7 bases are shared with TRBD2. The CDR3 spans 14 residues. In germline, CDR1 is SEHNR, CDR2 FQNEAQ (reference sequence). V shed 5 bases, J shed 7 bases, and the junction held 11 bases outside the gene matches. The DNA for the CDR3 is TGTGCCAGCAGCGCAGGACTAGAAAAAATAGAGCAGTACTTC. Translating it yields CASSAGLEKIEQYF.

The chain links TRBV5-4 to TRBJ2-5; TRBD1 matches at 10 bases. V was clipped by 1 base and J by 5 bases; unmatched bases: 11. This CDR3 spans 17 amino acids. From germline, CDR1 is SGHNT and CDR2 YYREEE (reference sequence). In nucleotides, the CDR3 is TGTGCCAGCAGCTTGACGCCGACAGGGGGCATAGGGGAGACCCAGTACTTC. Translation: CASSLTPTGGIGETQYF.

The V call is TRBV7-2, the J call TRBJ1-1; D unresolved. Trimming took 6 bases from V and 1 from J, leaving 3 bases between them. This CDR3 is built from 11 residues. Germline CDR1 reads SGHTA; CDR2 reads FQGNSA. For the CDR3, the DNA is TGTGCCAGCAGTAAGAACACTGAAGCTTTCTTT. It yields the protein CASSKNTEAFF.

The genes are TRBV7-6 and TRBJ2-5; no reliable D call. The ends were cut back, 6 bases at V and 5 bases at J, with 16 bases in the middle. Looked up from germline, CDR1 is SGHVS and CDR2 is FNYEAQ. This CDR3 has 14 residues. The CDR3 is CASSIRLGSETQYF. The CDR3 DNA follows: TGTGCCAGCAGTATTAGGCTGGGCAGTGAGACCCAGTACTTC.

CDR3 bases: TGTGCCAGCAGCACCGACAGGGGATCAGGTGGGGACACTGAAGCTTTCTTT. This sequence encodes CASSTDRGSGGDTEAFF. The genes are TRBV21-1 and TRBJ1-1; the table's D gene call, TRBD1, was not cross checked with the DNA. TRBV21-1 is annotated as a pseudogene. The CDR3 is 17 residues long.

The V call is TRBV9, the J call TRBJ2-2; TRBD1 aligns across 10 bases. The CDR3 loop spans 14 amino acids. J lost 5 bases, V lost 4 bases, and 2 bases had no gene match. Germline V CDR1 and CDR2: SGDLS, YYNGEE. This CDR3 reads CASSPGQGTGELFF. The DNA of the CDR3 is TGTGCCAGCAGCCCGGGACAGGGGACCGGGGAGCTGTTTTTT.

This chain uses TRBV9 with TRBJ2-3; 11 bases are a match to TRBD2. The CDR3 totals 16 residues. The germline V gene has CDR1 SGDLS and CDR2 YYNGEE. J lost 2 bases, V lost 2 bases, and 4 bases had no gene match. CDR3 loop: CASSVTSGGHTDTQYF. The CDR3 nucleotides are TGTGCCAGCAGCGTTACTAGCGGGGGCCACACAGATACGCAGTATTTT. The complete variable domain, with remaining parts taken from reference TRBV9 and TRBJ2-3, reads DSGVTQTPKHLITATGQRVTLRCSPRSGDLSVYWYQQSLDQGLQFLIQYYNGEERAKGNILERFSAQQFPDLHSELNLSSLELGDSALYFCASSVTSGGHTDTQYFGPGTRLTVL.

In this sample, this clone turned up a few times. The chain joins TRBV6-1 to TRBJ1-5; D is perhaps TRBD1 (6 bases). Between the trimmed V and J ends, which lost 0 bases and 0 bases, there was a span of 12 bases. This CDR3 spans 17 amino acids. The germline CDR1 and CDR2 sequences are MNHNS and SASEGT. The CDR3 sequence is CASSEALRTASNQPQHF. In nucleotides, the CDR3 is TGTGCCAGCAGTGAAGCGCTTCGGACAGCTAGCAATCAGCCCCAGCATTTT.

The CDR3 bases are TGTGCCAGCAGCCCCGGGGGACGCGGGGAGCTGTTTTTT. Amino acids: CASSPGGRGELFF. The chain couples TRBV7-2 to TRBJ2-2, with D perhaps TRBD2 (6 bases). From germline, CDR1 is SGHTA and CDR2 FQGNSA. Deletions cut 5 bases from V and 7 bases from J, with 11 bases between. The CDR3 length is 13 residues.